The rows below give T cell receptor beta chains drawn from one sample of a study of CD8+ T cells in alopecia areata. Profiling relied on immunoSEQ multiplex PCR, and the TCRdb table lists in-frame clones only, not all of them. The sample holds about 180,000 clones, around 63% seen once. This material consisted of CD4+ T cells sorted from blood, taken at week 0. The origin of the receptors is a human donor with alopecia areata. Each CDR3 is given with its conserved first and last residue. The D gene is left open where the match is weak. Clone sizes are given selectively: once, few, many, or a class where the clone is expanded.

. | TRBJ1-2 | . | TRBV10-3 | TGTGCCATCAGTAAGCTCGCTCAGGAGCCTAACTATGGCTACACCTTC | CAISKLAQEPNYGYTF
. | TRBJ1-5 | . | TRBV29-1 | TGCAGCGTTGCAGGGGTCGGTCAGCCCCAGCATTTT | CSVAGVGQPQHF
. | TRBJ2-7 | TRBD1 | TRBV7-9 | TGTGCCAGCAGCCGACAGGGGTCCTACGAGCAGTACTTC | CASSRQGSYEQYF
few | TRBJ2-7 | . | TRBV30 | TGTGCCTGGAGTCACGGGTCCCCAGCCGAGCAGTACTTC | CAWSHGSPAEQYF
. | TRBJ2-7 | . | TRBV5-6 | TGTGCCAGCAGCTTAAGCTCCTACGAGCAGTACTTC | CASSLSSYEQYF
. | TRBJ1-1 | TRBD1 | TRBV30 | TGTGCCTGGGCTCGGGGGAACAGGGGCGCTGAAGCTTTCTTT | CAWARGNRGAEAFF
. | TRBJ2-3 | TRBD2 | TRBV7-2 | TGTGCCAGCAGACTAGCGGGAGATACGCAGTATTTT | CASRLAGDTQYF
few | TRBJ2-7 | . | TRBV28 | TGTGCCAGCAGTTTGGGGGGTCCCCCCTACGAGCAGTACTTC | CASSLGGPPYEQYF
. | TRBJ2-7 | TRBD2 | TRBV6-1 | TGTGCCAGCAGTGAACGTACTAGCGCTGCCTACGAGCAGTACTTC | CASSERTSAAYEQYF
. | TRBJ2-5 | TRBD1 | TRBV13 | TGTGCCAGCAGCCCCTTCCGGACAGGGGGCCGCCGCCAAGGGGAGACCCAGTACTTC | CASSPFRTGGRRQGETQYF
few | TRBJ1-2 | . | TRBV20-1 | TGCAGTGTTCCAGGGTCCTATGGCTACACCTTC | CSVPGSYGYTF
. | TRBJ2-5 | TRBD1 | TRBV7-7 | TGTGCCAGCAGCCGACTCGGGACAGGGGGAGAGACCCAGTACTTC | CASSRLGTGGETQYF
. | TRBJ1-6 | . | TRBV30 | TGTGCCTGGAAAGGGCAGGGCGGCTCACCCCTCCACTTT | CAWKGQGGSPLHF
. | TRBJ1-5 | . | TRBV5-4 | TGTGCCAGCAGCGTTGGGGGTAGCAATCAGCCCCAGCATTTT | CASSVGGSNQPQHF
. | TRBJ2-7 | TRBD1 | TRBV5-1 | TGCGCCAGCAGCTTGTCGGGACAGACCTACGAGCAGTACTTC | CASSLSGQTYEQYF
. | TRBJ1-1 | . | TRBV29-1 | TGCAGCGTTGAAGCAGGATTCGGTTTGAACACTGAAGCTTTCTTT | CSVEAGFGLNTEAFF
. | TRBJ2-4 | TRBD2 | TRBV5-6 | TGTGCCAGCAGCTTGTTAGCGGGGAGCCGGGAAAACATTCAGTACTTC | CASSLLAGSRENIQYF
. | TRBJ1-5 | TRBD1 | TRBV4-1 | TGCGCCAGCAGCCAATCCGGGACAGGGAATCAGCCCCAGCATTTT | CASSQSGTGNQPQHF
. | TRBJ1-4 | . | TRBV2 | TGTGCCAGCAGCTCGACAGCAACTAATGAAAAACTGTTTTTT | CASSSTATNEKLFF
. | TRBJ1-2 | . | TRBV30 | TGTGCCTGGAGTGTACGGTCAGGGAACGGATTCCATGGCTACACCTTC | CAWSVRSGNGFHGYTF
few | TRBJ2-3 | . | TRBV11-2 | TGTGCCAGCAGCTTAGATGGGTTTGGCGATACGCAGTATTTT | CASSLDGFGDTQYF
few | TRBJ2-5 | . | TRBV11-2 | TGTGCCAGCAGTCGGGGGGCCCAAGAGACCCAGTACTTC | CASSRGAQETQYF
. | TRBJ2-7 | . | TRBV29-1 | TGCAGCGTTGTCGTGGCAACCCGTGGCTACGAGCAGTACTTC | CSVVVATRGYEQYF
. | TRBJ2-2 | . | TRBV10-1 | TGCGCCAGTAGCAGGGATACCGGGGAGCTGTTTTTT | CASSRDTGELFF
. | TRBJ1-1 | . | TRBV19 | TGTGCCAGTAACCGGGCCTCGGGGATGAACACTGAAGCTTTCTTT | CASNRASGMNTEAFF
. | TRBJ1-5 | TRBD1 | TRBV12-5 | TGTGCTAGTGTACTAACAGGGGGTCAGCCCCAGCATTTT | CASVLTGGQPQHF
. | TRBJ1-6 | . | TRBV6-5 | TGTGCCAGCTTGGGACCGGGGGATAATTCACCCCTCCACTTT | CASLGPGDNSPLHF